Each of the 27 T cell receptor beta chains below was sequenced from the same sample in a study of blood T cell repertoires in COVID-19. Assay used: immunoSEQ multiplex PCR; TCRdb lists only in-frame clones, some missing. The data show about 130,000 clones, around 89% seen once. Sequencing input: peripheral blood. These receptors all come from a man between 45 and 60 years old with acute or convalescent COVID-19.

The chain couples TRBV2 to TRBJ2-7; possibly TRBD2 for D (5 bases). The CDR3 totals 13 residues. Looked up from germline, CDR1 is SNHLY and CDR2 is FYNNEI. Trimming removed 7 bases at V and 4 bases at J, with 14 bases between. The CDR3: CASTLTGRYEQYF. CDR3 nucleotide sequence: TGTGCCAGCACTTTAACGGGAAGATACGAGCAGTACTTC. The entire variable domain, with the rest obtained from reference TRBV2 and TRBJ2-7, is as follows: EPEVTQTPSHQVTQMGQEVILRCVPISNHLYFYWYRQILGQKVEFLVSFYNNEISEKSEIFDDQFSVERPDGSNFTLKIRSTKLEDSAMYFCASTLTGRYEQYFGPGTRLTVT.

V and J are TRBV6-7 and TRBJ1-2, with 12 bases identical to TRBD1. TRBV6-7 is sorted into the ORF group, with uncertain function. J lost 8 bases, V lost 1 base, and 11 bases had no gene match. This CDR3 comprises 17 residues. CDR3 loop: CASSYWGQGAIPAGYTF. CDR3 DNA: TGTGCCAGCAGTTACTGGGGACAGGGGGCAATTCCCGCAGGCTACACCTTC.

The CDR3 reads CASSQAGDEQFF. CDR3 nucleotides: TGCGCCAGCAGCCAAGCGGGAGATGAGCAGTTCTTC. The J gene is TRBJ2-1, the V gene TRBV4-1; D may be TRBD2 (6 bases). CDR1 MGHRA and CDR2 YSYEKL come from the germline V gene. Trimming removed 1 base at V and 8 bases at J, with 6 bases between. The CDR3 has 12 residues.

This chain links TRBV3-1 (or the pseudogene TRBV3-2) with TRBJ1-2; D is possibly TRBD1 (6 bases). Germline assignment: CDR1 LGHDT and CDR2 YNNKEL (reference sequence). The CDR3 is made up of 11 amino acids. CDR3 sequence (DNA): TGTGTAGCGGGGGGGCAGCGTGGCTACACCTTC. It specifies CVAGGQRGYTF.

The chain combines TRBV6-5 with TRBJ1-5, with D unresolved. The V end lost 6 bases, the J end lost 0 bases, and 6 bases lay between the germline ends. This CDR3 is 13 amino acids long. In germline, CDR1 is MNHEY, CDR2 SVGAGI. The CDR3 coding sequence is TGTGCCAGCAGCAGGAATAGCAATCAGCCCCAGCATTTT. It yields the protein CASSRNSNQPQHF.

This chain connects TRBV5-6 to TRBJ2-7; 7 nucleotides match TRBD1. The V segment lost 5 bases and the J segment 7 bases; nucleotides outside the gene matches: 9. CDR1 is SGHDT and CDR2 is YYEEEE in the germline V gene. This CDR3 has 13 amino acids. CDR3 in amino acids: CASSPPGGVEQYF. The DNA of the CDR3 is TGTGCCAGCAGTCCCCCAGGGGGTGTGGAGCAGTACTTC.

Only a few counts were recorded for this clone. CDR3 sequence: CASSQVRLEKLFF. For the CDR3, the DNA is TGCGCCAGCAGCCAAGTACGACTTGAAAAACTGTTTTTT. The gene calls are TRBV4-1 and TRBJ1-4, with unresolved D. Germline lookup yields CDR1 MGHRA and CDR2 YSYEKL. V dropped 1 base and J dropped 7 bases, with 7 bases sitting between them. The CDR3 spans 13 residues.

The chain carries TRBV15 and TRBJ1-6, with 7 bases that match TRBD1. Looked up from germline, CDR1 is LNHNV and CDR2 is YYDKDF (reference sequence). The V segment lost 5 bases and the J segment 3 bases; nucleotides outside the gene matches: 7. This CDR3 has 16 residues. For the CDR3, the DNA is TGTGCCACCAGCCATATCACAGGGGTCTATAATTCACCCCTCCACTTT. Translating it yields CATSHITGVYNSPLHF.

The chain employs TRBV11-2 and TRBJ1-1; D ambiguous. The CDR3 covers 14 residues. V dropped 1 base and J dropped 1 base, with 7 bases sitting between them. Germline assignment: CDR1 SGHAT and CDR2 FQNNGV. CDR3 residues: CASSLGRENTEAFF. The CDR3 region has the DNA TGTGCCAGCAGCTTAGGAAGAGAGAACACTGAAGCTTTCTTT.

J is TRBJ1-3 and V is TRBV9; a weak D match, TRBD1 (5 bases). Germline V CDR1 and CDR2: SGDLS, YYNGEE. V lost 3 bases, J lost 0 bases, and 13 bases lay in between. CDR3 length: 16 amino acids. This CDR3 reads CASSAGVGDSGNTIYF. CDR3 nucleotides: TGTGCCAGCAGCGCGGGGGTGGGGGACTCTGGAAACACCATATATTTT.

This chain links TRBV27 with TRBJ2-1; 7 positions match TRBD2. The J segment lost 2 bases and the V segment lost 3 bases, leaving 4 bases of the junction unmatched. This CDR3 is 15 amino acids long. Germline CDR1 and CDR2: MNHEY and SMNVEV (reference sequence). CDR3 bases: TGTGCCAGCAGTTTTTTGGCGGGGGCCTACAATGAGCAGTTCTTC. Its protein product is CASSFLAGAYNEQFF.

The CDR3 nucleotides read TGTGCCACCTCCGCACGCTTCGACAGTACTGAAGCTTTCTTT. Translation gives CATSARFDSTEAFF. The chain has TRBV10-3 and TRBJ1-1; D possibly corresponds to TRBD1 (5 bases). The CDR3 covers 14 residues. In germline, CDR1 is ENHRY, CDR2 SYGVKD. With 10 bases removed from V and 5 bases from J, the gap between germline ends came to 20 bases.

The chain combines TRBV2 with TRBJ1-1; 9 positions match TRBD1. CDR3 length equals 14 residues. Looked up from germline, CDR1 is SNHLY and CDR2 is FYNNEI. J gave up 5 bases and V 6 bases, and 7 bases lay outside the gene matches. CDR3: CASSPGTGRTEAFF. The CDR3, as DNA: TGTGCCAGCAGCCCTGGGACAGGGCGGACTGAAGCTTTCTTT.

The V and J genes are TRBV28 and TRBJ1-1; 7 nucleotides agree with TRBD1. V lost 8 bases to trimming and J lost 0 bases; unmatched junction nucleotides: 3. The CDR3 is made up of 13 amino acids. CDR1 is MDHEN and CDR2 is SYDVKM in the germline V gene. CDR3 amino acids: CASSGTVNTEAFF. The CDR3 DNA reads TGTGCCAGCTCCGGGACAGTGAACACTGAAGCTTTCTTT.

The V call is TRBV3-1 (or the pseudogene TRBV3-2), the J call TRBJ2-1, with TRBD2 as a possible D gene (5 bases). The germline CDR1 and CDR2 sequences are LGHDT and YNNKEL (reference sequence). This CDR3 has 12 residues. The germline V and J ends were trimmed by 3 bases and 8 bases, with 8 bases remaining between them. CDR3 DNA: TGTGCCAGCAGCCACCGGGGATATGAGCAGTTCTTC. Amino acid sequence: CASSHRGYEQFF.

The chain employs TRBV5-1 and TRBJ1-4, with no clear D. Looked up from germline, CDR1 is SGHRS and CDR2 is YFSETQ. This CDR3 spans 15 amino acids. V lost 4 bases and J 4 bases, leaving 14 bases between the germline ends. In DNA, the CDR3 is TGCGCCAGCAGCCGCTCTGGCTACAGTAATGAAAAACTGTTTTTT. Translation gives CASSRSGYSNEKLFF.

CDR3 protein: CASSPPGLQTGELFF. As DNA, the CDR3 is TGTGCCAGCAGCCCCCCGGGACTTCAAACCGGGGAGCTGTTTTTT. The chain combines TRBV9 with TRBJ2-2; perhaps TRBD2 as D (6 bases). This CDR3 is built from 15 residues. Germline CDR1 and CDR2: SGDLS and YYNGEE. V dropped 4 bases and J dropped 5 bases, with 15 bases sitting between them.

The chain has TRBV29-1 and TRBJ1-2, with 9 nucleotides matching TRBD1. J lost 5 bases, V lost 0 bases, and 16 bases had no gene match. CDR1 SQVTM and CDR2 ANQGSEA come from the germline V gene. The CDR3 has 18 amino acids. Written as DNA, the CDR3 is TGCAGCGTTGAAGAGAATATTCGGAGGACAGGGGACCCATATGGCTACACCTTC. Protein: CSVEENIRRTGDPYGYTF.

This clone is a singleton in its sample. The chain links TRBV19 to TRBJ1-1; D is possibly TRBD1 (5 bases). V was clipped by 5 bases and J by 0 bases, with 16 bases between them. CDR1 and CDR2 from the germline V gene are LNHDA and SQIVND (reference sequence). The CDR3 contains 16 residues. CDR3 nucleotide sequence: TGTGCCAGTAGTCCCCCAGGGAAGAGGTTGAACACTGAAGCTTTCTTT. It codes for CASSPPGKRLNTEAFF.

This chain connects TRBV7-2 to TRBJ2-7, with TRBD2 matching over 9 bases. J was trimmed by 6 bases and V by 5 bases; bases with no gene match: 5. This CDR3 contains 13 residues. CDR1 and CDR2 (germline): SGHTA, FQGNSA. CDR3 region: CASSPGTSFEQYF. The CDR3 bases are TGTGCCAGCAGCCCCGGGACTAGCTTCGAGCAGTACTTC.

The chain recombines TRBV11-2 with TRBJ2-4, with 9 bases matching TRBD1. The CDR3 is 19 residues long. J was trimmed by 1 base and V by 7 bases; bases with no gene match: 17. Germline CDR1 and CDR2: SGHAT and FQNNGV. The CDR3 DNA follows: TGTGCCAGCACCCGAAGCGAGACAGGGGGTATCGCTGCCAAAAACATTCAGTACTTC. It yields the protein CASTRSETGGIAAKNIQYF.

The chain employs TRBV11-3 and TRBJ2-5, with 7 bases that match TRBD2. This CDR3 spans 13 amino acids. V lost 10 bases to trimming and J lost 4 bases; unmatched junction nucleotides: 9. CDR1 SGHNT and CDR2 YENEEA come from the germline V gene. CDR3 nucleotides: TGTGCCACTTCAGCGGGGACGGGAGAGACCCAGTACTTC. It yields the protein CATSAGTGETQYF.

This clone was found once. The J gene is TRBJ1-1, the V gene TRBV6-5; 8 nucleotides align to TRBD1. This CDR3 contains 13 residues. Trimming took 6 bases from V and 7 from J; bases not matched to a gene: 7. CDR1 MNHEY and CDR2 SVGAGI come from the germline V gene. CDR3 loop: CASSLDREGEAFF. The CDR3 DNA is TGTGCCAGCAGCCTGGACAGGGAAGGTGAAGCTTTCTTT.

This clone was observed a single time. The chain employs TRBV27 and TRBJ1-4; the match to TRBD1 covers 8 bases. V lost 2 bases, J lost 7 bases, and 3 bases stayed unmatched. The CDR3 totals 14 residues. Germline assignment: CDR1 MNHEY and CDR2 SMNVEV (reference sequence). The CDR3 here is CASSLQGASEKLFF. DNA for the CDR3: TGTGCCAGCAGTTTACAGGGGGCTAGTGAAAAACTGTTTTTT.

This chain joins TRBV12-3 or TRBV12-4 and TRBJ1-1; a weak D match, TRBD1 (6 bases). The V end lost 4 bases, the J end lost 5 bases, and 11 bases lay between the germline ends. This CDR3 is 13 amino acids long. The CDR3 here is CASSSSGATEAFF. Written as DNA, the CDR3 is TGTGCCAGCAGTTCTTCAGGGGCAACTGAAGCTTTCTTT.

The V and J genes are TRBV2 and TRBJ1-4, with 7 nucleotides matching TRBD1. CDR1 is SNHLY, CDR2 FYNNEI, per germline. This CDR3 spans 15 amino acids. The trim removed 3 bases at V and 2 bases at J, leaving 3 bases unmatched. DNA for the CDR3: TGTGCCAGCAGTGACAGGGGGTTGACTAATGAAAAACTGTTTTTT. This sequence encodes CASSDRGLTNEKLFF.

The chain is built from TRBV3-1 (or the pseudogene TRBV3-2) and TRBJ2-2, with 7 nucleotides matching TRBD2. Germline lookup yields CDR1 LGHDT and CDR2 YNNKEL (reference sequence). J was trimmed by 4 bases and V by 7 bases; bases with no gene match: 15. The CDR3 length is 17 residues. The CDR3 DNA reads TGTGCCAGCACCAGACGATCTGGGAGGGCCGGCACCGGGGAGCTGTTTTTT. This translates into CASTRRSGRAGTGELFF.